The 20 T cell receptor beta chains below were found in one sample sequenced in a study of cytotoxic CD8 clonotypes in ibrutinib-treated CLL. The data were produced by immunoSEQ multiplex PCR, yet TCRdb's version contains in-frame clones alone and is incomplete. The repertoire includes around 15,000 clones, 68% of them detected once, and about a sixth sits in the top ten. The source material was PBMCs, sampled before ibrutinib treatment. These receptors were taken from a human donor with chronic lymphocytic leukemia.

The chain couples TRBV6-1 to TRBJ1-3; the match to TRBD1 covers 7 bases. Germline lookup yields CDR1 MNHNS and CDR2 SASEGT. The CDR3 has 14 amino acids. Trimming removed 5 bases from V and 2 bases from J; junction bases left unmatched: 3. Written as DNA, the CDR3 is TGTGCCAGCAGTACAGGGGCGACTGGAAACACCATATATTTT. It yields the protein CASSTGATGNTIYF.

The chain has TRBV18 and TRBJ2-5; 8 bases map to TRBD1. After removal of 1 base from V and 3 bases from J, the junction contained 1 base not matched to a gene. This CDR3 spans 14 amino acids. The germline V gene encodes CDR1 KGHSH and CDR2 LQKENI. The CDR3 region has the DNA TGTGCCAGCTCACCACTGACAGGGGAAGAGACCCAGTACTTC. Its translation: CASSPLTGEETQYF.

This clone has a single count. V and J are TRBV9 and TRBJ1-1; D remains unclear. The ends were cut back, 4 bases at V and 5 bases at J, with 12 bases in the middle. Germline V CDR1 and CDR2: SGDLS, YYNGEE. The CDR3 is 13 residues long. The CDR3 coding sequence is TGTGCCAGCAGCCCCCACCCCGGGACTGAAGCTTTCTTT. Protein sequence: CASSPHPGTEAFF.

The V and J genes are TRBV5-1 and TRBJ2-7; D possibly corresponds to TRBD2 (5 bases). Trimming took 0 bases from V and 0 from J, leaving 7 bases between them. Germline-derived CDR1 and CDR2 are SGHRS and YFSETQ. The CDR3 consists of 14 residues. The CDR3 is CASSLGGSSYEQYF. In nucleotides, the CDR3 is TGCGCCAGCAGCTTGGGAGGGAGCTCCTACGAGCAGTACTTC.

J is TRBJ1-5 and V is TRBV6-1; TRBD1 agrees at 7 bases. V was clipped by 1 base and J by 15 bases; unmatched bases: 9. From germline, CDR1 is MNHNS and CDR2 SASEGT. The CDR3 is 13 residues long. The CDR3 loop reads CASSEEKAGGLHF. The CDR3 coding sequence is TGTGCCAGCAGTGAAGAAAAGGCAGGGGGTCTGCATTTT.

The J gene is TRBJ1-4, the V gene TRBV2; D may be TRBD1 (5 bases). V gave up 5 bases and J gave up 7 bases, with 14 bases separating them. The CDR3 runs 14 residues. The germline CDR1 and CDR2 sequences are SNHLY and FYNNEI. The CDR3 reads CASSPRVGGEKLFF. CDR3 in DNA: TGTGCCAGCAGTCCCAGGGTGGGGGGTGAAAAACTGTTTTTT.

This clone was observed a handful of times. This sequence joins TRBV7-9 and TRBJ2-7; TRBD1 matches at 9 bases. Germline V lookup: CDR1 SEHNR, CDR2 FQNEAQ (reference sequence). The CDR3 consists of 15 residues. Trimming at V came to 3 bases and at J to 3 bases, leaving 6 bases not matched to a gene. The CDR3 DNA is TGTGCCAGCAGCTTTAAGGGACAGGGAGACTACGAGCAGTACTTC. Translation gives CASSFKGQGDYEQYF.

This chain uses TRBV6-1 with TRBJ1-2, with unresolved D. There are 11 residues in the CDR3. Germline V gives CDR1 MNHNS, CDR2 SASEGT. Trimming took 0 bases from V and 11 from J, leaving 7 bases between them. The CDR3 DNA reads TGTGCCAGCAGTGAAGCCCTACAGTACACCTTC. It yields the protein CASSEALQYTF.

The CDR3 protein is CASTPTGSYEQYF. CDR3 sequence (DNA): TGTGCCAGCACCCCGACAGGCTCCTACGAGCAGTACTTC. The chain couples TRBV6-1 to TRBJ2-7; maybe TRBD1 (6 bases). This CDR3 spans 13 amino acids. V was shortened by 7 bases and J by 0 bases, with 10 bases between the two germline ends. Germline V gene data show CDR1 as MNHNS and CDR2 as SASEGT.

The J gene is TRBJ2-5, the V gene TRBV7-9; TRBD2 might be the D (5 bases). The CDR3 has 14 residues. The V and J ends lost 5 bases and 1 base respectively, with 11 bases between them. Germline-derived CDR1 and CDR2 are SEHNR and FQNEAQ (reference sequence). The CDR3, as DNA: TGTGCCAGCAGCCCTGGAGCGGTCCAAGAGACCCAGTACTTC. This encodes CASSPGAVQETQYF.

The table lists this clone with a few counts. This chain joins TRBV5-1 and TRBJ1-2; 10 bases map to TRBD1. V lost 4 bases, J lost 2 bases, and 11 bases stayed unmatched. The CDR3 extends over 17 amino acids. CDR1 and CDR2 (germline): SGHRS, YFSETQ. Here the CDR3 reads CASSPNPPGQGNYGYTF. DNA for the CDR3: TGCGCCAGCAGCCCAAATCCCCCGGGACAGGGGAACTATGGCTACACCTTC.

The rearrangement uses TRBV5-1 and TRBJ2-7; no clear D. The CDR3 is 12 residues long. Germline CDR1 SGHRS, CDR2 YFSETQ. The V end lost 3 bases, the J end lost 2 bases, and 6 bases lay between the germline ends. The CDR3 loop reads CASSSYTYEQYF. The CDR3 bases are TGCGCCAGCAGCTCCTACACCTACGAGCAGTACTTC.

This chain connects TRBV6-6 to TRBJ1-3, with TRBD1 identical over 7 bases. The germline CDR1 and CDR2 sequences are MNHNY and SVGAGI (reference sequence). Germline trimming cut 6 bases from V and 1 base from J; bases unmatched to any gene: 6. The CDR3 is 15 amino acids. The DNA of the CDR3 is TGTGCCAGCAGCCCGACAGGGCTTTCTGGAAACACCATATATTTT. It translates to CASSPTGLSGNTIYF.

This chain uses TRBV28 with TRBJ2-3; no firm D call. Germline values: CDR1 MDHEN, CDR2 SYDVKM. V was cut by 4 bases and J by 4 bases, with 3 bases left in between. The CDR3 is 11 residues long. Here the CDR3 reads CASSWADTQYF. The CDR3 DNA sequence: TGTGCCAGCAGTTGGGCAGATACGCAGTATTTT. Variable domain in full (rest from reference TRBV28 and TRBJ2-3): DVKVTQSSRYLVKRTGEKVFLECVQDMDHENMFWYRQDPGLGLRLIYFSYDVKMKEKGDIPEGYSVSREKKERFSLILESASTNQTSMYLCASSWADTQYFGPGTRLTVL.

J is TRBJ2-5 and V is TRBV5-4; TRBD2 matches at 12 bases. This CDR3 contains 13 residues. Germline CDR1 SGHNT, CDR2 YYREEE (reference sequence). J gave up 2 bases and V 7 bases, and 0 bases lay outside the gene matches. CDR3 residues: CASGLAGQETQYF. The CDR3 nucleotides are TGTGCCAGCGGACTAGCGGGGCAAGAGACCCAGTACTTC.

The chain employs TRBV11-3 and TRBJ2-5, with TRBD2 matching over 14 bases. V lost 5 bases and J lost 4; bases outside the gene matches: 9. The CDR3 is 17 amino acids. Germline V gives CDR1 SGHNT, CDR2 YENEEA. CDR3 nucleotides: TGTGCCAGCAGCGGGCAAGAGGGACTAGCGGGGGCAGAGACCCAGTACTTC. It is translated as CASSGQEGLAGAETQYF.

The chain carries TRBV4-1 and TRBJ2-2, with 10 positions matching TRBD2. Looked up from germline, CDR1 is MGHRA and CDR2 is YSYEKL. CDR3 length: 16 residues. V gave up 4 bases and J gave up 3 bases; unmatched junction bases: 5. The chain's CDR3 is CASSLSSGGDTGELFF. The CDR3, as DNA: TGCGCCAGCAGCCTTTCAAGCGGGGGGGACACCGGGGAGCTGTTTTTT.

The chain links TRBV7-3 to TRBJ2-2, with TRBD2 matching 8 bases. The V gene's germline CDR1 is SGHTA and CDR2 FQGTGA. V lost 2 bases and J lost 6; bases outside the gene matches: 5. The CDR3 is 15 amino acids. CDR3 nucleotide sequence: TGTGCCAGCAGCTTAGTCGCGGGGGGCCCCGGGGAGCTGTTTTTT. Translating it yields CASSLVAGGPGELFF.

DNA for the CDR3: TGCGCCAGCAGCCCGGGACAGAATAATTCACCCCTCCACTTT. It encodes CASSPGQNNSPLHF. The chain joins TRBV5-1 to TRBJ1-6; 7 bases match TRBD1. The CDR3 has 14 residues. J gave up 5 bases and V 4 bases, and 3 bases lay outside the gene matches. The germline V gene encodes CDR1 SGHRS and CDR2 YFSETQ.

The chain is built from TRBV7-2 and TRBJ2-3, with D unclear. From germline, CDR1 is SGHTA and CDR2 FQGNSA. CDR3 size: 13 residues. Trimming stripped 2 bases from V and 4 bases from J, with 7 bases between. The CDR3 region is CASSLRVADTQYF. In nucleotides, the CDR3 is TGTGCCAGCAGCTTAAGGGTGGCAGATACGCAGTATTTT.